The 23 T cell receptor beta chains presented below share a single source sample, sequenced in a study of blood T cells in healthy people across ages. A second PCR, run for about 6 to 11 cycles, used a sample-barcoded 5' primer plus a J-beta primer mix. TCRdb re-derived calls from the 5' RACE reads in MiXCR, one entry per CDR3 protein. The data show approximately 1,100,000 distinct CDR3 sequences, 40% to 45% seen once. The specimen sequenced was blood. The receptor source for this set is a woman aged 60 to 75 in good health.

The chain joins TRBV29-1 to TRBJ2-7; D gene unclear. V dropped 7 bases and J dropped 4 bases, with 11 bases sitting between them. Germline V gives CDR1 SQVTM, CDR2 ANQGSEA. The CDR3 length is 11 residues. CDR3 coding DNA: TGCAGCGGTGAGGAACTGTACGAGCAGTACTTC. Its translation: CSGEELYEQYF.

In its sample, this clonotype was seen a few times. The V gene is TRBV9, the J gene TRBJ2-1, with D unresolved. The germline V gene has CDR1 SGDLS and CDR2 YYNGEE. Trimming took off 3 bases at V and 0 bases at J, with 7 bases between the two ends. This CDR3 has 14 amino acids. The CDR3 here is CASSAATSYNEQFF. For the CDR3, the DNA is TGTGCCAGCAGCGCAGCAACCTCCTACAATGAGCAGTTCTTC.

This chain joins TRBV9 and TRBJ2-1; 7 bases line up with TRBD1. V shed 7 bases and J 0 bases; nucleotides not matched to a gene: 1. The germline V gene has CDR1 SGDLS and CDR2 YYNGEE. The CDR3 loop spans 13 amino acids. The CDR3 DNA is TGTGCCAGCGGACAGGCCTCCTACAATGAGCAGTTCTTC. Protein product: CASGQASYNEQFF.

This chain connects TRBV3-1 to TRBJ1-5, with no clear D. The CDR3 runs 17 residues. Germline CDR1 LGHDT, CDR2 YNNKEL (reference sequence). The V gene lost 0 bases and the J gene lost 0 bases, with 12 bases spanning the gap. CDR3 sequence reads: CASSQEYGGYSNQPQHF. The CDR3 DNA reads TGTGCCAGCAGCCAAGAATACGGAGGCTATAGCAATCAGCCCCAGCATTTT.

This chain joins TRBV7-9 and TRBJ1-2; 7 bases are shared with TRBD1. Per germline, CDR1 SEHNR and CDR2 FQNEAQ (reference sequence). The CDR3 consists of 14 residues. The trim removed 8 bases at V and 5 bases at J, leaving 11 bases unmatched. Here the CDR3 reads CASREGGLGYGYTF. The CDR3 region has the DNA TGTGCCAGCCGCGAAGGGGGCTTGGGGTATGGCTACACCTTC. The full variable domain, in which reference TRBV7-9 and TRBJ1-2 provide the parts outside the CDR3, is DTGVSQNPRHKITKRGQNVTFRCDPISEHNRLYWYRQTLGQGPEFLTYFQNEAQLEKSRLLSDRFSAERPKGSFSTLEIQRTEQGDSAMYLCASREGGLGYGYTFGSGTRLTVV.

This clonotype has just a few counts. The rearrangement links TRBV6-5 to TRBJ2-7; D remains ambiguous. Germline CDR1 reads MNHEY; CDR2 reads SVGAGI. Trimming removed 0 bases at V and 6 bases at J, with 15 bases between. The CDR3 has 15 residues. Here the CDR3 DNA reads TGTGCCAGCAGTTACTCGGTGGGATCCCGGTCCGAGCAGTACTTC. This gives the protein CASSYSVGSRSEQYF.

The chain couples TRBV7-3 to TRBJ1-2, with D perhaps TRBD1 (6 bases). Germline V gives CDR1 SGHTA, CDR2 FQGTGA. Trimming took 5 bases from V and 5 from J, leaving 18 bases between them. CDR3 size: 15 residues. The CDR3 sequence is CASSPGQSPMYGYTF. In DNA, the CDR3 is TGTGCCAGCAGCCCCGGACAGTCGCCTATGTATGGCTACACCTTC.

The V call is TRBV7-2, the J call TRBJ2-3; 7 bases map to TRBD2. Germline V gene data show CDR1 as SGHTA and CDR2 as FQGNSA. This CDR3 region has 16 residues. The junction had 14 bases not matched to a gene; V was cut back by 5 bases and J by 6 bases. CDR3 in DNA: TGTGCCAGCAGCCCCGACCAGCAGCGGGGCCGGGATACGCAGTATTTT. Protein: CASSPDQQRGRDTQYF.

The V gene is TRBV29-1, the J gene TRBJ2-7; perhaps TRBD1 as D (6 bases). The CDR3 length is 12 residues. V was clipped by 7 bases and J by 3 bases, with 13 bases between them. Germline CDR1 and CDR2: SQVTM and ANQGSEA. CDR3 sequence (DNA): TGCAGCGCGCAAGGGACACTCTACGAGCAGTACTTC. This translates into CSAQGTLYEQYF.

The chain has TRBV6-6 and TRBJ2-3; 7 positions agree with TRBD2. The CDR3 loop spans 13 amino acids. Per germline, CDR1 MNHNY and CDR2 SVGAGI (reference sequence). The V segment lost 0 bases and the J segment 11 bases; nucleotides outside the gene matches: 5. This CDR3 reads CASSYSMREGQYF. The CDR3 nucleotides read TGTGCCAGCAGTTACTCGATGAGGGAGGGGCAGTATTTT.

This clonotype was counted a few times. The DNA of the CDR3 is TGCAGCGTAGCCCGATCAGGGGCGGGGGAAAAACTGTTTTTT. It specifies CSVARSGAGEKLFF. The genes are TRBV29-1 and TRBJ1-4; possibly TRBD1 for D (6 bases). CDR1 SQVTM and CDR2 ANQGSEA come from the germline V gene. V shed 6 bases and J shed 8 bases, with 19 bases lying between them. CDR3 size: 14 residues.

About this clonotype itself: A much larger clone lies one base from this, so it may be a read error. The chain carries TRBV4-2 and TRBJ2-5, with TRBD1 as a possible D gene (5 bases). Germline lookup yields CDR1 LGHNA and CDR2 YNFKEQ. V lost 3 bases and J 11 bases, leaving 13 bases between the germline ends. The CDR3 is 12 residues long. CDR3 amino acids: CASSHQTAGQYF. The CDR3, as DNA: TGTGCCAGCAGCCACCAGACAGCAGGGCAGTACTTC.

With regard to this clonotype: One end of the junction varies from germline; a read error may be responsible. The chain is built from TRBV28 and TRBJ2-1; TRBD2 is a possible D gene (6 bases). Germline lookup yields CDR1 MDHEN and CDR2 SYDVKM. The CDR3 is 14 amino acids. CDR3: CTSSPGTAWGEQFF. The CDR3 nucleotides are TGTACCAGCAGTCCAGGGACTGCCTGGGGTGAGCAGTTCTTC.

A few counts support this clonotype. CDR3 sequence (DNA): TGTGCCAGCAGACCACCCGCGGGAGGGAGCGAGACCCAGTACTTC. Protein sequence: CASRPPAGGSETQYF. The V call is TRBV28, the J call TRBJ2-5; 9 positions agree with TRBD2. CDR1 is MDHEN and CDR2 is SYDVKM in the germline V gene. J lost 5 bases, V lost 6 bases, and 10 bases had no gene match. The CDR3 runs 15 residues.

V gene TRBV28 combines with J gene TRBJ2-3, with 9 positions matching TRBD2. The J segment lost 11 bases and the V segment lost 4 bases, leaving 1 base of the junction unmatched. In germline, CDR1 is MDHEN, CDR2 SYDVKM. This CDR3 region has 11 residues. The CDR3 spells CASSSSGKQYF. The CDR3 DNA reads as TGTGCCAGCAGTTCTAGCGGGAAGCAGTATTTT. The full variable domain, its missing parts supplied by reference TRBV28 and TRBJ2-3, is DVKVTQSSRYLVKRTGEKVFLECVQDMDHENMFWYRQDPGLGLRLIYFSYDVKMKEKGDIPEGYSVSREKKERFSLILESASTNQTSMYLCASSSSGKQYFGPGTRLTVL.

The chain carries TRBV29-1 and TRBJ2-5, with D perhaps matching TRBD1 (5 bases). The DNA end lines up better with TRBJ2-7; the J call may be wrong. The CDR3 is 11 amino acids. Germline lookup yields CDR1 SQVTM and CDR2 ANQGSEA. The chain's CDR3 is CSAQQVGEQYF. CDR3 sequence (DNA): TGCAGCGCTCAACAGGTCGGCGAGCAGTACTTC.

With regard to this clonotype: At one end the junction does not follow the germline gene, possibly because of a read error. The J gene is TRBJ2-7, the V gene TRBV4-2; the match to TRBD1 covers 7 bases. CDR3 length: 14 amino acids. CDR1 is LGHNA and CDR2 is YNFKEQ in the germline V gene. In DNA, the CDR3 is TGTGCCGGCAGCCAAGGGACAGACACCTACGAGCAGTACTTC. Translating it yields CAGSQGTDTYEQYF.

The chain combines TRBV6-2 or TRBV6-3 with TRBJ2-7; D not certain. Germline V gene sequence: CDR1 MNHEY, CDR2 SVGEGT. V was shortened by 6 bases and J by 3 bases, with 12 bases between the two germline ends. This CDR3 has 13 residues. The CDR3 spells CASRHPYGYEQYF. The CDR3 DNA follows: TGTGCCAGCAGACACCCGTATGGCTACGAGCAGTACTTC.

The V call is TRBV14, the J call TRBJ2-3; TRBD2 might be the D (5 bases). The CDR3 runs 15 residues. Trimming took off 6 bases at V and 0 bases at J, with 13 bases between the two ends. Germline CDR1 is SGHDN and CDR2 is FVKESK. In DNA form, the CDR3 reads TGTGCCAGCAGTTCGAGCGGATCTAGCACAGATACGCAGTATTTT. It yields the protein CASSSSGSSTDTQYF.

This chain uses TRBV10-3 with TRBJ2-3; D gene ambiguous. Germline loops: CDR1 ENHRY, CDR2 SYGVKD. Trimming pared 4 bases from V and 7 bases from J, leaving 6 bases between. The CDR3 is 11 residues long. The DNA of the CDR3 is TGTGCCATCAGTGTTGCGAATACGCAGTATTTT. Protein product: CAISVANTQYF.

The sample holds a few counts of this clonotype. This rearrangement joins TRBV27 to TRBJ2-4; no clear D. The germline V gene has CDR1 MNHEY and CDR2 SMNVEV (reference sequence). Trimming removed 8 bases from V and 6 bases from J, with 14 bases in between. The CDR3 is made up of 13 amino acids. The CDR3 nucleotides are TGTGCCAGCGTTAAGCCGGCTGGAAACATTCAGTACTTC. Translated: CASVKPAGNIQYF.

The chain carries TRBV5-1 and TRBJ1-4; D is unclear. CDR3 length equals 14 residues. Trimming removed 4 bases at V and 7 bases at J, with 14 bases between. Germline V gives CDR1 SGHRS, CDR2 YFSETQ. CDR3 region: CASSGGGRSEKLFF. CDR3 in DNA: TGCGCCAGCAGCGGCGGTGGGCGGAGTGAAAAACTGTTTTTT.

This clonotype showed up just a few times. The chain employs TRBV3-1 and TRBJ2-6; D uncertain. This CDR3 is 14 amino acids long. The ends were cut back, 2 bases at V and 0 bases at J, with 2 bases in the middle. Germline V CDR1 and CDR2: LGHDT, YNNKEL (reference sequence). This chain's CDR3 is CASSQTSGANVLTF. The CDR3 DNA reads TGTGCCAGCAGCCAAACCTCTGGGGCCAACGTCCTGACTTTC.